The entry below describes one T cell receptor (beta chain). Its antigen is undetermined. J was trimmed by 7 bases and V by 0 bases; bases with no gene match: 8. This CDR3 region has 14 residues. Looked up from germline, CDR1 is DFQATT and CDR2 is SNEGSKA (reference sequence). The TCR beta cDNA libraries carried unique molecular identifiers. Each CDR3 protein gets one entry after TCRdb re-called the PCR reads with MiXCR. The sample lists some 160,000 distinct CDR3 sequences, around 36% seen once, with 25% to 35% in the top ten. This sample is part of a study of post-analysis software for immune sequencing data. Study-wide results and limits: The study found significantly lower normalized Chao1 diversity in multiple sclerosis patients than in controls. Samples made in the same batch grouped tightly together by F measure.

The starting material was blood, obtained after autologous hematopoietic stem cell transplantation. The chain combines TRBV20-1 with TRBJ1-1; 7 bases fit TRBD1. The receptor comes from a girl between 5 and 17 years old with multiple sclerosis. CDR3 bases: TGCAGTGCTAGAGACGTACAGGGGCTAGGTGAAGCTTTCTTT. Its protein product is CSARDVQGLGEAFF.